These 16 T cell receptor beta chains were all obtained from the same sample, sequenced in a study of Ad26.COV2.S vaccination and SARS-CoV-2 variants (dated by TCRdb to about 2021). The treatment or condition label on this specimen signifies: over 15 received Ad26.COV2.S at low or high dose, single or two shots; about 5 received placebo; per-sample allocation not given. For vaccine and placebo recipients, repertoires were sequenced using samples collected on day 63 after the first injection. Libraries were made using the immunoSEQ multiplex PCR assay. The source is immuneACCESS, and TCRdb retained only in-frame sequences with V and J called. Part of the clones is not carried over; for the studies checked, unresolved V genes explain less than half of this, and the remainder is unexplained. The sample table records fewer than 500,000 clones; 90% of these occur just once. The ten largest clones represent roughly an eighth of the sample.

The sequencing used peripheral blood, collected in a trial of Ad26.COV2.S vaccine versus placebo. The receptors derive from a person between 18 and 65 years old who received the Ad26.COV2.S COVID-19 vaccine or a placebo.

The V call is TRBV19, the J call TRBJ2-2, with D possibly matching TRBD2 (6 bases). Deletions cut 2 bases from V and 0 bases from J, with 13 bases between. The CDR3 sequence is 17 residues long. In germline, CDR1 is LNHDA, CDR2 SQIVND (reference sequence). The CDR3 coding sequence is TGTGCCAGTAGTATAAGAGGCGGGACTCCGAACACCGGGGAGCTGTTTTTT. This sequence encodes CASSIRGGTPNTGELFF. Variable domain in full (rest from reference TRBV19 and TRBJ2-2): DGGITQSPKYLFRKEGQNVTLSCEQNLNHDAMYWYRQDPGQGLRLIYYSQIVNDFQKGDIAEGYSVSREKKESFPLTVTSAQKNPTAFYLCASSIRGGTPNTGELFFGEGSRLTVL.

This clone came up many times. This rearrangement joins TRBV2 to TRBJ2-7, with a tentative D call TRBD2 (7 bases). V gave up 7 bases and J gave up 1 base, with 20 bases separating them. This CDR3 contains 16 residues. The germline V gene encodes CDR1 SNHLY and CDR2 FYNNEI. The CDR3 protein is CASIAGAGLLSYEQYF. CDR3 nucleotides: TGTGCCAGCATTGCGGGGGCGGGCCTCCTATCCTACGAGCAGTACTTC.

J is TRBJ2-1 and V is TRBV11-3, with a weak D call TRBD2 (6 bases). Germline CDR1 SGHNT, CDR2 YENEEA. V lost 2 bases to trimming and J lost 7 bases, with 15 bases between them. CDR3 length equals 15 residues. The CDR3 DNA reads as TGTGCCAGCAGCTTATCTGGGCTAGCGCTTAATGAGCAGTTCTTC. It translates to CASSLSGLALNEQFF.

The chain joins TRBV5-8 to TRBJ2-5; 12 bases are shared with TRBD2. Losses at the gene ends were 4 bases for V and 6 bases for J; bases not matched to a gene: 10. There are 16 residues in the CDR3. The germline gives CDR1 SGHTS, CDR2 YDEGEE. The CDR3 sequence: CASSPGTSGPKQTQYF. The CDR3 bases are TGTGCCAGCAGCCCCGGGACTAGCGGGCCTAAACAGACCCAGTACTTC.

V gene TRBV6-5 combines with J gene TRBJ1-6; no reliable D call. V lost 1 base to trimming and J lost 14 bases, with 6 bases between them. Germline lookup yields CDR1 MNHEY and CDR2 SVGAGI. The CDR3 sequence is 11 residues long. As DNA, the CDR3 is TGTGCCAGCAGTTACTTGGGGACCCTCCACTTT. It yields the protein CASSYLGTLHF.

V and J are TRBV12-3 or TRBV12-4 and TRBJ2-2, with unresolved D. The CDR3 has 10 amino acids. V dropped 6 bases and J dropped 8 bases, with 4 bases sitting between them. CDR3 residues: CASSRGELFF. As DNA, the CDR3 is TGTGCCAGCAGCCGAGGGGAGCTGTTTTTT.

This chain joins TRBV5-1 and TRBJ1-1; possibly TRBD1 for D (6 bases). The germline gives CDR1 SGHRS, CDR2 YFSETQ. Trimming left V 0 bases short and J 8 bases short, with 17 bases between. The CDR3 sequence is 15 residues long. The CDR3 bases are TGCGCCAGCAGCTTGGCGGGACACCTCCAAAGGGAAGCTTTCTTT. Protein sequence: CASSLAGHLQREAFF.

The chain carries TRBV12-5 and TRBJ2-1; D gene uncertain. This CDR3 has 17 residues. Between the trimmed V and J ends, which lost 1 base and 8 bases, there was a span of 21 bases. The germline V gene has CDR1 LGHNT and CDR2 FRNRAP. DNA for the CDR3: TGTGCTAGTGGTTTGGACCCCTCGCTGACAAGGAGCTATGAGCAGTTCTTC. Its translation: CASGLDPSLTRSYEQFF. The full variable domain, rest sourced from reference TRBV12-5 and TRBJ2-1, is DARVTQTPRHKVTEMGQEVTMRCQPILGHNTVFWYRQTMMQGLELLAYFRNRAPLDDSGMPKDRFSAEMPDATLATLKIQPSEPRDSAVYFCASGLDPSLTRSYEQFFGPGTRLTVL.

The CDR3: CASSLLGSRSTNEKLFF. The CDR3 bases are TGTGCCAGCAGCTTGTTGGGATCGCGTTCAACTAATGAAAAACTGTTTTTT. V usage is TRBV5-6 and J usage is TRBJ1-4, with unresolved D. The CDR3 loop spans 17 amino acids. V lost 1 base and J 0 bases, leaving 13 bases between the germline ends. CDR1 and CDR2 from the germline V gene are SGHDT and YYEEEE.

CDR3: CASSPGDGSNYGYTF. The CDR3 nucleotides read TGCGCCAGCAGCCCGGGGGACGGTTCTAACTATGGCTACACCTTC. The gene calls are TRBV5-1 and TRBJ1-2, with D perhaps matching TRBD1 (5 bases). Between the trimmed V and J ends, which lost 4 bases and 0 bases, there was a span of 13 bases. CDR1 SGHRS and CDR2 YFSETQ come from the germline V gene. The CDR3 sequence is 15 residues long.

The chain carries TRBV19 and TRBJ2-5, with TRBD1 matching 7 bases. The CDR3 covers 14 residues. CDR1 and CDR2 (germline): LNHDA, SQIVND (reference sequence). V lost 7 bases, J lost 5 bases, and 10 bases stayed unmatched. The CDR3 nucleotides are TGTGCCAGTAAACCTGGACAGGCCGGGGAGACCCAGTACTTC. Translated: CASKPGQAGETQYF.

This clone is a singleton in its sample. The chain carries TRBV6-4 and TRBJ2-1; 7 bases align to TRBD2. J was trimmed by 2 bases and V by 2 bases; bases with no gene match: 6. This CDR3 contains 16 residues. Germline V gene sequence: CDR1 MRHNA, CDR2 SNTAGT. The DNA of the CDR3 is TGTGCCAGCAGTGACGTGGGAGCGGGACCCTACAATGAGCAGTTCTTC. This codes for CASSDVGAGPYNEQFF.

This clone was observed a single time. The chain uses TRBV18 and TRBJ1-4; 7 bases align to TRBD1. Germline CDR1 KGHSH, CDR2 LQKENI. This CDR3 has 15 residues. Trimming cost V 3 bases and J 7 bases; bases outside gene matches: 8. DNA for the CDR3: TGTGCCAGCTCACCTCCGGGACAGCGAGGTGAAAAACTGTTTTTT. The encoded protein is CASSPPGQRGEKLFF.

This clone was found once. The chain employs TRBV5-1 and TRBJ2-3; no clear D. The ends were cut back, 3 bases at V and 3 bases at J, with 20 bases in the middle. The CDR3 contains 17 residues. Germline CDR1 and CDR2: SGHRS and YFSETQ. CDR3 nucleotides: TGCGCCAGCAGCTCGTGGCTGGCAGAAGAACTTACAGATACGCAGTATTTT. It encodes CASSSWLAEELTDTQYF. Full variable domain (outside the CDR3, taken from reference TRBV5-1 and TRBJ2-3): KAGVTQTPRYLIKTRGQQVTLSCSPISGHRSVSWYQQTPGQGLQFLFEYFSETQRNKGNFPGRFSGRQFSNSRSEMNVSTLELGDSALYLCASSSWLAEELTDTQYFGPGTRLTVL.

The chain uses TRBV4-3 and TRBJ2-2; the match to TRBD1 covers 8 bases. Germline V gives CDR1 LGHNA, CDR2 YSLEER. CDR3 length equals 15 residues. J lost 7 bases, V lost 1 base, and 5 bases had no gene match. CDR3 nucleotides: TGCGCCAGCAGCCAAGTGGACAGGGCGGGCGGGGAGCTGTTTTTT. Its protein is CASSQVDRAGGELFF.

J is TRBJ2-1 and V is TRBV5-6; the D gene is possibly TRBD1 (6 bases). The germline gives CDR1 SGHDT, CDR2 YYEEEE. This CDR3 contains 13 residues. Trimming took off 4 bases at V and 4 bases at J, with 9 bases between the two ends. The CDR3 bases are TGTGCCAGCAGCAATGGACAGTACAATGAGCAGTTCTTC. Protein product: CASSNGQYNEQFF.